These T cell receptor beta chains were read from a single sample in a study of shared clonotypes between healthy human individuals. Profiling relied on immunoSEQ multiplex PCR, and the TCRdb table lists in-frame clones only, not all of them. Among about 1 million clones listed, about 80% were seen once. Sequenced: memory CD4+ T cells sorted from blood. The receptors shown here come from a man younger than 35 in good health. CDR3s include the opening cysteine and the closing phenylalanine or tryptophan. The D gene is left open where the match is weak. The size entry is marked missing in some rows and otherwise reads once, few, many or a size class.

V,D,size,J,CDR3,DNA
TRBV6-1,.,.,TRBJ2-5,CASGFIKETQYF,TGTGCCAGTGGTTTCATCAAAGAGACCCAGTACTTC
TRBV5-1,TRBD1,few,TRBJ1-2,CASSLSAGTALYGYTF,TGCGCCAGCAGCTTGTCCGCCGGGACAGCTCTCTATGGCTACACCTTC
TRBV2,.,once,TRBJ2-5,CATQRSQETQYF,TGTGCCACCCAACGGTCCCAAGAGACCCAGTACTTC
TRBV10-1,.,many,TRBJ1-5,CASRDHNQPQHF,TGCGCCAGCAGGGATCACAACCAGCCCCAGCATTTT
TRBV28,TRBD1,.,TRBJ1-2,CASSLGGTGSNYGYTF,TGTGCCAGCAGTTTAGGTGGGACAGGTTCTAACTATGGCTACACCTTC
TRBV7-2,.,.,TRBJ1-3,CASSLAYGAGNTIYF,TGTGCCAGCAGCTTAGCCTACGGGGCTGGAAACACCATATATTTT
TRBV5-4,.,.,TRBJ1-5,CASSLITDQPQHF,TGTGCCAGCAGCCTTATTACTGATCAGCCCCAGCATTTT
TRBV2,.,.,TRBJ1-4,CASSEPPIAEKLFF,TGTGCCAGCAGTGAACCACCAATCGCTGAAAAACTGTTTTTT
TRBV29-1,.,few,TRBJ1-2,CSVEEKGGNFGYTF,TGCAGCGTTGAAGAGAAGGGGGGCAACTTTGGCTACACCTTC
TRBV19,.,.,TRBJ1-5,CASRGGQFSNQPQHF,TGTGCCAGTAGGGGCGGACAGTTTAGCAATCAGCCCCAGCATTTT
TRBV6-1,.,once,TRBJ1-2,CASSENRLNYGYTF,TGTGCCAGCAGTGAGAACAGGCTTAACTATGGCTACACCTTC
TRBV28,TRBD1,.,TRBJ1-4,CASRLGQDKEKLFF,TGTGCCAGCAGACTTGGACAGGACAAGGAAAAACTGTTTTTT
TRBV7-3,.,.,TRBJ1-1,CASSSDPRTEAFF,TGTGCCAGCAGCTCCGACCCTAGGACTGAAGCTTTCTTT
TRBV12-2,.,.,TRBJ2-5,CASRSISGVRETQYF,TGTGCAAGTCGCTCGATTAGCGGGGTAAGAGAGACCCAGTACTTC